Listed below are T cell receptor beta chains from one sample, sequenced in a study of blood T cell repertoires in COVID-19. Clones were sequenced by immunoSEQ multiplex PCR, and TCRdb holds only the in-frame ones, with some missing. The sample lists roughly 100,000 clones, roughly 90% occurring once. Sequenced input: peripheral blood. Every receptor here comes from a woman older than 75 in a cohort sampled during active COVID-19. Both conserved end residues are part of each CDR3. A D gene is named only where the DNA matches it firmly. Rows may omit the clone size; those that give it use once, few, many or a size class.

clone size	D gene	V gene	J gene	CDR3 protein	CDR3 DNA
NA	NA	TRBV2	TRBJ1-6	CARKPGYNSPLHF	TGTGCCAGGAAACCAGGGTATAATTCACCCCTCCACTTT
once	NA	TRBV10-1	TRBJ1-1	CASSESRGMNTEAFF	TGCGCCAGCAGTGAGTCAAGGGGGATGAACACTGAAGCTTTCTTT
once	NA	TRBV11-2	TRBJ2-2	CASSAQKGSGELFF	TGTGCCAGCAGCGCGCAAAAGGGGTCCGGGGAGCTGTTTTTT
NA	NA	TRBV5-5	TRBJ1-1	CASSPINGTLNTEAFF	TGTGCCAGCAGCCCTATTAACGGGACATTGAACACTGAAGCTTTCTTT
NA	NA	TRBV6-5	TRBJ2-7	CASSYSQNPGEQYF	TGTGCCAGCAGTTACTCCCAGAACCCGGGGGAGCAGTACTTC
NA	TRBD2	TRBV10-1	TRBJ2-1	CASSDRRETLDEQFF	TGCGCCAGCAGTGATAGGCGGGAGACCCTCGATGAGCAGTTCTTC
NA	NA	TRBV10-3	TRBJ1-1	CAISGLFTEAFF	TGTGCCATCAGCGGACTATTTACTGAAGCTTTCTTT
NA	NA	TRBV9	TRBJ2-3	CASSPRIGTGTDTQYF	TGTGCCAGCAGCCCGAGGATTGGGACTGGCACAGATACGCAGTATTTT
NA	TRBD1	TRBV2	TRBJ2-7	CASTKDREYTGRSYEQYF	TGTGCCAGCACAAAGGACAGGGAATATACGGGGAGGTCCTACGAGCAGTACTTC
NA	NA	TRBV28	TRBJ2-3	CASSSALASTDTQYF	TGTGCCAGCAGTTCCGCCCTAGCCAGCACAGATACGCAGTATTTT
NA	NA	TRBV9	TRBJ1-5	CASSVSSNQPQHF	TGTGCCAGCAGCGTTTCCAGTAATCAGCCCCAGCATTTT
NA	TRBD1	TRBV18	TRBJ1-6	CASSLKRDRDSPLHF	TGTGCCAGCTCACTTAAAAGGGACAGGGATTCACCCCTCCACTTT
NA	TRBD2	TRBV28	TRBJ2-7	CAGSGRPAYEQYF	TGTGCGGGGAGCGGGAGACCCGCCTACGAGCAGTACTTC
NA	NA	TRBV10-1	TRBJ2-3	CASSGSTSPQHSTDTQYF	TGCGCCAGCAGTGGTTCAACTAGTCCCCAGCATAGCACAGATACGCAGTATTTT